The 31 T cell receptor beta chains given below trace back to one sample, sequenced in a study of OX40 agonist ivuxolimab in advanced cancers. Generated by immunoSEQ multiplex PCR, the TCRdb table keeps only in-frame clones and is missing some. Of some 39,000 clones listed, around 87% are singletons. The input for sequencing was CD4+ or CD8+ T cells sorted from blood, taken in a trial of the OX40 agonist ivuxolimab. The receptor set was obtained from an adult with an advanced solid tumor such as melanoma, head and neck, liver or kidney cancer.

The V and J genes are TRBV27 and TRBJ1-2; D is ambiguous. In germline, CDR1 is MNHEY, CDR2 SMNVEV (reference sequence). Trimming pared 3 bases from V and 8 bases from J, leaving 22 bases between. The CDR3 consists of 16 residues. The CDR3 bases are TGTGCCAGCAGTTTTAGGCCCCGACTGGTTCGGACGGGCTACACCTTC. The encoded protein is CASSFRPRLVRTGYTF.

The V call is TRBV29-1, the J call TRBJ2-5; 8 bases are a match to TRBD1. The CDR3 sequence is 13 residues long. V dropped 2 bases and J dropped 6; count of bases not matched to a gene: 5. Germline CDR1 and CDR2: SQVTM and ANQGSEA. As DNA, the CDR3 is TGCAGCGTTGAACAAACAGGGGGGCAGACCCAGTACTTC. Translation gives CSVEQTGGQTQYF.

This sequence joins TRBV7-9 and TRBJ2-3, with D unclear. Germline-derived CDR1 and CDR2 are SEHNR and FQNEAQ (reference sequence). This CDR3 contains 13 residues. The V gene lost 5 bases and the J gene lost 6 bases, with 12 bases spanning the gap. This CDR3 reads CASSQWVPDTQYF. CDR3 nucleotide sequence: TGTGCCAGCAGCCAATGGGTCCCGGATACGCAGTATTTT.

The CDR3 loop is CASSPGQGNYGYTF. The DNA for the CDR3 is TGTGCCAGCAGCCCTGGACAGGGGAACTATGGCTACACCTTC. The chain is built from TRBV7-3 and TRBJ1-2; 9 nucleotides agree with TRBD1. The CDR3 runs to 14 residues. V shed 5 bases, J shed 2 bases, and the junction held 3 bases outside the gene matches. Germline-derived CDR1 and CDR2 are SGHTA and FQGTGA.

The chain is built from TRBV30 and TRBJ1-2; D uncertain. This CDR3 is 13 amino acids long. The V end was cut by 3 bases, the J end by 1 base, with 9 bases between. Per the germline V gene, CDR1 is GTSNPN and CDR2 is SVGIG (reference sequence). The chain's CDR3 is CAWSDGVNYGYTF. The DNA of the CDR3 is TGTGCCTGGAGCGACGGGGTTAACTATGGCTACACCTTC.

V is TRBV28 and J is TRBJ2-1, with D possibly being TRBD1 (6 bases). V was clipped by 7 bases and J by 4 bases, with 14 bases between them. The CDR3 sequence is 14 residues long. Germline V gene data show CDR1 as MDHEN and CDR2 as SYDVKM. CDR3 DNA: TGTGCCAGCAAGAGACAGGAAGTTTACAATGAGCAGTTCTTC. This translates into CASKRQEVYNEQFF.

The CDR3 DNA follows: TGTGCCAGTAGGCTAGCGGGAGGCCCGCGAGAGACCCAGTACTTC. Translated: CASRLAGGPRETQYF. The chain recombines TRBV19 with TRBJ2-5, with 11 bases fitting TRBD2. This CDR3 has 15 amino acids. CDR1 LNHDA and CDR2 SQIVND come from the germline V gene (reference sequence). V trimming: 6 bases; J trimming: 4 bases; junction bases outside the gene matches: 7.

The rearrangement uses TRBV27 and TRBJ1-1; 8 nucleotides line up with TRBD1. This CDR3 has 16 amino acids. Germline CDR1 is MNHEY and CDR2 is SMNVEV (reference sequence). The V segment lost 4 bases and the J segment 1 base; nucleotides outside the gene matches: 8. CDR3: CASSSNRGGKNTEAFF. Here the CDR3 DNA reads TGTGCCAGCAGTTCCAACAGGGGGGGGAAGAACACTGAAGCTTTCTTT.

V is TRBV19 and J is TRBJ2-1, with D unclear. V shed 3 bases and J shed 6 bases, with 24 bases lying between them. Germline V CDR1 and CDR2: LNHDA, SQIVND (reference sequence). CDR3 size: 18 residues. CDR3 amino acids: CASSIIGRLAVKLNEQFF. Written as DNA, the CDR3 is TGTGCCAGTAGTATTATTGGCCGGCTTGCGGTAAAGCTCAATGAGCAGTTCTTC.

The chain combines TRBV30 with TRBJ1-5; no firm D call. Trimming took off 1 base at V and 2 bases at J, with 12 bases between the two ends. Germline-derived CDR1 and CDR2 are GTSNPN and SVGIG (reference sequence). This CDR3 spans 15 amino acids. In nucleotides, the CDR3 is TGTGCCTGGAGTGGGGGAGCTCCCGGCAATCAGCCCCAGCATTTT. Translated, it gives CAWSGGAPGNQPQHF.

This chain connects TRBV27 to TRBJ2-7, with 12 bases that match TRBD2. The germline V gene has CDR1 MNHEY and CDR2 SMNVEV (reference sequence). This CDR3 has 13 amino acids. Trimming cost V 6 bases and J 3 bases; bases outside gene matches: 0. The CDR3 DNA follows: TGTGCCAGCAGGACTAGCGGGAGCTACGAGCAGTACTTC. Translating gives CASRTSGSYEQYF.

V gene TRBV6-4 combines with J gene TRBJ1-2; 8 bases align to TRBD1. V was pared by 2 bases and J by 7 bases, with 6 bases of the junction left unmatched. Germline values: CDR1 MRHNA, CDR2 SNTAGT. This CDR3 is built from 14 residues. DNA of the CDR3: TGTGCCAGCAGTGACAGGGCAGGGGGCTCTGGCTACACCTTC. Its translation is CASSDRAGGSGYTF.

CDR3 sequence (DNA): TGTGCCAGCAGTCAGGGGGGGGATCAGCCCCAGCATTTT. Its translation is CASSQGGDQPQHF. The V gene is TRBV6-5, the J gene TRBJ1-5; 7 bases agree with TRBD1. With 5 bases clipped from V and 5 bases from J, the junction kept 3 bases outside the gene matches. In germline, CDR1 is MNHEY, CDR2 SVGAGI. This CDR3 contains 13 residues.

This sequence joins TRBV2 and TRBJ1-5; tentatively, D is TRBD1 (5 bases). The germline V gene has CDR1 SNHLY and CDR2 FYNNEI. Trimming removed 4 bases at V and 0 bases at J, with 10 bases between. The CDR3 is made up of 15 amino acids. The CDR3 nucleotides are TGTGCCAGCAGTGGGGCAGGGTATAGCAATCAGCCCCAGCATTTT. This sequence encodes CASSGAGYSNQPQHF.

The CDR3 region is CASSHRRLYEQYF. DNA of the CDR3: TGTGCCAGCAGCCACAGGAGGCTCTACGAGCAGTACTTC. V and J are TRBV11-3 and TRBJ2-7; D may match TRBD1 or TRBD2 (5 bases each). The V end lost 5 bases, the J end lost 3 bases, and 11 bases lay between the germline ends. The length of the CDR3 is 13 residues. The V gene's germline CDR1 is SGHNT and CDR2 YENEEA. Filled out from reference TRBV11-3 and TRBJ2-7, the complete variable domain reads EAGVVQSPRYKIIEKKQPVAFWCNPISGHNTLYWYLQNLGQGPELLIRYENEEAVDDSQLPKDRFSAERLKGVDSTLKIQPAELGDSAVYLCASSHRRLYEQYFGPGTRLTVT.

The chain joins TRBV27 to TRBJ2-3; D is possibly TRBD1 or TRBD2 (6 bases each). CDR3 length: 14 amino acids. Germline CDR1 reads MNHEY; CDR2 reads SMNVEV (reference sequence). V was clipped by 6 bases and J by 8 bases, with 18 bases between them. This CDR3 reads CASRKPGAHGTQYF. The CDR3 DNA follows: TGTGCCAGCAGGAAGCCGGGGGCACACGGTACGCAGTATTTT.

The chain couples TRBV28 to TRBJ1-1, with 10 bases aligning to TRBD1. V shed 5 bases, J shed 0 bases, and the junction held 6 bases outside the gene matches. The CDR3 contains 16 residues. Germline CDR1 reads MDHEN; CDR2 reads SYDVKM. The CDR3 loop is CASSRQGANMNTEAFF. CDR3 DNA: TGTGCCAGCAGTCGACAGGGGGCTAATATGAACACTGAAGCTTTCTTT.

This chain uses TRBV7-6 with TRBJ2-7, with 10 nucleotides matching TRBD2. CDR1 and CDR2 from the germline V gene are SGHVS and FNYEAQ. Trimming cost V 1 base and J 3 bases; bases outside gene matches: 3. This CDR3 has 15 amino acids. Here the CDR3 reads CASSLEAGGLYEQYF. In DNA, the CDR3 is TGTGCCAGCAGCTTAGAAGCGGGAGGGCTCTACGAGCAGTACTTC.

The chain employs TRBV7-9 and TRBJ1-1; D uncertain. This CDR3 is built from 13 residues. From germline, CDR1 is SEHNR and CDR2 FQNEAQ (reference sequence). The V end lost 0 bases, the J end lost 2 bases, and 4 bases lay between the germline ends. DNA for the CDR3: TGTGCCAGCAGCTTAGCGCTTAACACTGAAGCTTTCTTT. Translating it yields CASSLALNTEAFF.

V and J are TRBV4-2 and TRBJ2-5, with D uncertain. From germline, CDR1 is LGHNA and CDR2 YNFKEQ. CDR3 length equals 15 residues. Trimming shortened V by 0 bases and J by 1 base, and 9 bases separated the two germline ends. The CDR3 sequence is CASSQDRTAQETQYF. The DNA of the CDR3 is TGTGCCAGCAGCCAAGATCGGACGGCCCAAGAGACCCAGTACTTC.

The rearrangement uses TRBV28 and TRBJ2-7; 8 positions agree with TRBD1. CDR3 length equals 18 residues. J lost 3 bases, V lost 6 bases, and 19 bases had no gene match. Germline lookup yields CDR1 MDHEN and CDR2 SYDVKM. CDR3 nucleotide sequence: TGTGCCAGCAGCTCCCTTCGCCCCCCGACAGGGGCCATCTACGAGCAGTACTTC. Translation gives CASSSLRPPTGAIYEQYF.

V gene TRBV30 combines with J gene TRBJ2-3; D ambiguous. The CDR3 loop spans 12 amino acids. Germline lookup yields CDR1 GTSNPN and CDR2 SVGIG (reference sequence). Trimming removed 4 bases at V and 3 bases at J, with 8 bases between. This CDR3 is CAWIPGTDTQYF. The DNA of the CDR3 is TGTGCCTGGATCCCGGGTACAGATACGCAGTATTTT.

This clone was detected once. The rearrangement links TRBV10-1 to TRBJ2-3, with 7 positions matching TRBD1. V shed 10 bases and J 2 bases; nucleotides not matched to a gene: 6. This CDR3 has 13 amino acids. Germline V gene lookup returns CDR1 WNHNN and CDR2 SYGVQD (reference sequence). The CDR3 region is CATGDSYTDTQYF. The CDR3, as DNA: TGCGCCACTGGGGACAGCTACACAGATACGCAGTATTTT.

This sequence joins TRBV29-1 and TRBJ2-7; D gene ambiguous. V was pared by 6 bases and J by 6 bases, with 15 bases between. This CDR3 is built from 12 residues. The V gene's germline CDR1 is SQVTM and CDR2 ANQGSEA. The CDR3 DNA sequence: TGCAGCGTCGGAACCCCCGGCCGCGAGCAGTACTTC. It yields the protein CSVGTPGREQYF.

This chain joins TRBV4-2 and TRBJ1-3; 9 bases align to TRBD1. Germline values: CDR1 LGHNA, CDR2 YNFKEQ. This CDR3 is 14 amino acids long. The trim removed 9 bases at V and 1 base at J, leaving 4 bases unmatched. Written as DNA, the CDR3 is TGTGCCAGTGAGGACAGGGGATCTGGAAACACCATATATTTT. It specifies CASEDRGSGNTIYF.

The V gene is TRBV11-2, the J gene TRBJ2-7; D call uncertain. The CDR3 is made up of 11 amino acids. Between the trimmed V and J ends, which lost 5 bases and 5 bases, there was a span of 7 bases. Germline-derived CDR1 and CDR2 are SGHAT and FQNNGV. The CDR3 sequence: CASSRAHEQYF. The CDR3 bases are TGTGCCAGCAGCAGGGCCCACGAGCAGTACTTC.

V is TRBV19 and J is TRBJ2-7, with TRBD2 matching over 7 bases. V dropped 9 bases and J dropped 2; count of bases not matched to a gene: 13. CDR1 is LNHDA and CDR2 is SQIVND in the germline V gene (reference sequence). This CDR3 contains 15 residues. CDR3 nucleotide sequence: TGTGCCAGCCAGTACGGACGGGAGGTAGCCTACGAGCAGTACTTC. Translating gives CASQYGREVAYEQYF.

The V and J genes are TRBV6-5 and TRBJ2-5, with D possibly being TRBD2 (5 bases). CDR3 length: 15 amino acids. From germline, CDR1 is MNHEY and CDR2 SVGAGI. Trimming took off 0 bases at V and 0 bases at J, with 8 bases between the two ends. CDR3 region: CASSYSMDYQETQYF. In nucleotides, the CDR3 is TGTGCCAGCAGTTACTCGATGGACTACCAAGAGACCCAGTACTTC.

The V call is TRBV11-2, the J call TRBJ2-3; no definite D call. The CDR3 length is 15 residues. V lost 5 bases and J 0 bases, leaving 12 bases between the germline ends. Germline assignment: CDR1 SGHAT and CDR2 FQNNGV. The CDR3 sequence: CASSRDISSTDTQYF. The CDR3 DNA reads TGTGCCAGCAGCCGTGACATATCTAGCACAGATACGCAGTATTTT.

The V and J genes are TRBV14 and TRBJ1-4, with D possibly being TRBD1 (5 bases). Trimming removed 4 bases at V and 0 bases at J, with 9 bases between. Per the germline V gene, CDR1 is SGHDN and CDR2 is FVKESK. This CDR3 contains 15 residues. This CDR3 reads CASSPRGATNEKLFF. The CDR3 region has the DNA TGTGCCAGCAGCCCTCGGGGGGCAACTAATGAAAAACTGTTTTTT. Based on the CDR3 plus reference TRBV14 and TRBJ1-4, the full variable domain is EAGVTQFPSHSVIEKGQTVTLRCDPISGHDNLYWYRRVMGKEIKFLLHFVKESKQDESGMPNNRFLAERTGGTYSTLKVQPAELEDSGVYFCASSPRGATNEKLFFGSGTQLSVL.

The chain combines TRBV11-1 with TRBJ2-7, with 7 bases aligning to TRBD2. With 5 bases clipped from V and 3 bases from J, the junction kept 10 bases outside the gene matches. Germline V CDR1 and CDR2: SGHAT, FQDESV (reference sequence). This CDR3 has 15 residues. The CDR3 protein is CASSVGLVNFYEQYF. CDR3 in DNA: TGTGCCAGCAGCGTTGGACTAGTGAATTTCTACGAGCAGTACTTC.